The T cell receptor beta chain under discussion was sequenced for a study of blood T cell repertoires in COVID-19. Overall study: Acute and convalescent COVID-19 specimens originated in the United States, Italy and Spain. Sources were T cells, B-cell-depleted T cells, or PBMCs; the material itself was cDNA or gDNA.

As handled by the study authors: From reference gene primer amplification, estimates of nucleated cell counts were derived. Data came from immunoSEQ multiplex PCR; TCRdb stores just in-frame clones and leaves some out. D and trimming were read from the DNA, whereas the V and J calls and clone size are those reported in that table. The repertoire holds approximately 24,000 clones, around 82% seen once, with 30% to 35% in the top ten. Germline CDR1 is KGHDR and CDR2 is SFDVKD. This CDR3 has 15 amino acids. With 1 base removed from V and 2 bases from J, the gap between germline ends came to 9 bases. This chain uses TRBV24-1 with TRBJ2-3; D ambiguous. The source of this sequence is a human donor in a cohort sampled during active COVID-19. Sequenced input: peripheral blood. Here the CDR3 reads CATSDLEGVTDTQYF. Here the CDR3 DNA reads TGTGCCACCAGTGATTTAGAAGGAGTCACAGATACGCAGTATTTT.